This TCR beta chain was sequenced in a study of cytomegalovirus exposure and HLA in healthy donors (dated 2017 in TCRdb). A note on the overall study: An earlier analysis of several hundred of the donors reported approximately 280 Gb of sequence data and 90 million to 120 million unique TCR beta sequences obtained from about 179 million T cells. About 300 gigabases of sequencing data and roughly 90 million unique TCR sequences were included in an early release covering roughly 600 HLA-typed donors. The genetic ancestry cluster associated with self-reported Caucasian donors included around 76% of the roughly 380 genotyped donors. The study was designed to test whether signatures of past pathogen exposure could be identified by cataloging public T cell receptors. The study profiled the T cell repertoires of some 610 subjects by immunosequencing and related them to cytomegalovirus serostatus. A separate validation cohort of about 110 different subjects was used in addition to the 666-subject first cohort. High-throughput TCR immunosequencing, statistical association of individual TCRs with disease status, and machine learning were combined to predict cytomegalovirus infection status. In a later analysis, previously published TCR beta repertoires from fewer than 750 donors were re-analyzed and high-resolution HLA genotyping was added so that TCR occurrence patterns could be studied. In the later analysis, no new phenotypic data were used to find candidate immune exposures; instead, reliance was placed on TCR beta sequences and their occurrence across donors. An earlier analysis of around 540 of the donors applied high-throughput TCR beta sequencing to assess whether each TCR beta V gene segment acted as functional or pseudogenic. Alongside the repertoire data, information on donor age, sex, ethnicity and CMV serostatus was compiled. A later genetic analysis took genome-wide SNP genotypes for 398 of the 666 donors and used that subset as a discovery cohort. All discovery cohort repertoires had been generated on a single sequencing platform. Both class I and class II loci were covered by HLA typing, at four-digit resolution. Typing coverage differed by locus: A, B, C, DRB1 and DQB1 were typed in about 620-630 donors, DQA1 in approximately 520, DPA1 in 600 to 610, and DPB1 in 450 to 490. Several DR-DQ haplotypes were treated as single units for association and clustering because of strong linkage in the cohort. Among 398 genotyped donors of the cohort, an average of approximately 230,000 unique TCR beta nucleotide sequences were sequenced per donor, roughly 18% of them non-productive. Study-wide findings and limitations: Immune exposure information for the cohort was limited to CMV serostatus. Three of the identified cytomegalovirus-associated TCR beta chains were confirmed in vitro to be specific for cytomegalovirus antigens. A group of highly shared sequence variants was considered likely to be a technical artifact of the sequencing pipeline. A later analysis associated 15,000 or so TCR beta sequences with specific HLA alleles at a false discovery rate of 0.05. According to a later analysis, most CMV-associated TCR beta chains appeared to be HLA-restricted, and the HLA associations seemed to be driven largely by CMV exposure. A further reported finding was that TCR beta sequences accurately predicted the HLA-A and HLA-B alleles for most subjects in the first cohort. In a later analysis, HLA-associated TCR beta chains were found to be more clonally expanded and to have lower generation probabilities than equally common non-associated chains. The study listed 170 or so TCR beta chains as associated with cytomegalovirus. The presence/absence analyses assumed that sequencing depth was roughly uniform across donors, and that assumption may not be true. Most TCR sequences were seen in very few donors, while some public TCRs were found in many individuals. In a later genetic analysis, a missense DCLRE1C variant was associated with V-gene and J-gene trimming of TCR beta chains, and the association was replicated in an independent cohort. Compared with the roughly 700-donor mean, donors in an Asian-associated ancestry cluster had fewer N-insertions in productive TCRs, according to a later genetic analysis. A later analysis found that TCR association rates varied across HLA loci, with DRB1 alleles showing the most associated TCRs and HLA-C alleles the fewest. Because HLA typing was unavailable for some donors at each locus, only the typed subset was used in association tests. This cohort had only TCR beta chains sequenced, and the lack of alpha or paired-chain data limited which features could be detected. Correlated functional status among segregating V segments might be attributable to linkage disequilibrium, but an unknown experimental factor could not be ruled out. Broadly in line with IMGT annotations, most TCR beta V segments showed up in productive rearrangements about 87% or about 30% of the time in an earlier analysis of several hundred of the donors. According to the authors, the approach could potentially be generalized to other disease states and immunological phenotypes. According to a later analysis, parvovirus B19, influenza, CMV and Epstein-Barr virus appeared linked to several top co-occurrence clusters. Because counts were too low, approximately 18 rarely observed V segments, including chromosome 9 orphons, were excluded from the earlier analysis of some 540 of the donors. When HLA alleles, especially DR and DQ, strongly co-occurred, TCR associations were difficult to assign to individual alleles. In both the original and validation cohorts, the classifier was reported to diagnose cytomegalovirus status with high specificity and sensitivity.

With respect to this clone: Its antigen target is currently unknown. Base qualities are not at hand, and no much larger clone is one base apart.

The library was made by the immunoSEQ multiplex PCR assay. For the multiplex PCR, a mixture combining 60 forward primers for TCR Vbeta segments and 13 reverse primers for TCR Jbeta segments was used. A multiplex PCR assay on genomic DNA amplified the CDR3 region of rearranged TCR beta genes. Amplified TCR beta libraries were sequenced as 87-base-pair reads on the Illumina HiSeq System. Per the original workflow: A later analysis tallied roughly 80 million unique TCR beta chains across the 666 repertoires, and approximately 12 million of those chains were shared by two or more donors. Raw reads were error-corrected and collapsed into unique sequences with a nearest-neighbor algorithm that merged closely related sequences to remove PCR and sequencing errors. V, D and J gene segments were assigned by aligning CDR3 sequences to IMGT reference sequences. Each retained sequence needed at least a six-nucleotide match to both a V gene segment and a J gene segment. A rearrangement counted as productive if the CDR3 had no stop codons and remained in frame with V and J, and every other rearrangement counted as non-productive. Following IMGT convention, CDR3 was defined as the stretch from the second conserved V-encoded cysteine up to the conserved J-encoded phenylalanine. The earlier analysis of around 640 of the donors excluded sequences that lacked an unambiguous match to a single V gene segment. An earlier analysis of just under 600 of the donors called V segments functional above 56.7% productive rearrangements and segregating when the between-donor standard deviation exceeded 5%. A statistical classification framework was built to diagnose cytomegalovirus status from the catalog of TCR beta chain sequences. In a later analysis, TCR nucleotide sequences were compared against IMGT/GENE-DB human TR gene sequences so that V and J genes could be assigned. In a later analysis, CDR3 sequences and most-parsimonious VDJ recombination scenarios were assigned using the TCRdist pipeline. In a later analysis, each TCR beta chain was defined by its CDR3 amino acid sequence together with its V-gene family, and reads lacking a unique V-gene family were excluded. In a later analysis, 550 to 650 highly shared, low-generation-probability nucleotide sequences were removed to address suspected cross-contamination and a sequencing artifact. In a later analysis, a clonal expansion index was calculated for each public chain from normalized within-repertoire ranks of inferred template counts. A later analysis computed generation probabilities with a VDJ recombination model fitted to out-of-frame rearrangements, and checked the results against IGoR. Hypergeometric tests were used in a later analysis to score TCR-TCR, TCR-HLA and TCR-CMV co-occurrence, with a repertoire-size bias correction applied to the TCR pairs. In a later analysis, false discovery rates were estimated by permuting HLA or CMV assignments 20 times. In a later analysis, co-occurring TCRs were grouped using DBSCAN, with TCRdist sequence similarity added in when clustering inside HLA-allele-positive subsets. Repertoires with fewer than 30,000 or more than 120,000 public chains were left out of co-occurrence clustering, as were four to six repertoires with anomalous nucleotide sharing. Held by TCRdb, this immuneACCESS table contains in-frame sequences only and omits some clones. Under half of the omission traces to an unresolved V gene where checked; the cause of the rest is unknown. V and J calls and clone size follow that table, whereas D and trimming were derived from the DNA. Present in this sample are about 130,000 clones, 82% of which were seen just once. Clones ranked in the top ten supply roughly 10% of the sample.

The cohort was made up of around 720 healthy bone marrow donors. At the time of sampling, every cohort member was nominally healthy, though immune exposures that went unrecorded were likely present. The donor was CMV seropositive and was included in the group of almost 300 seropositive cohort members. Every donor gave a peripheral blood sample, and the peripheral blood mononuclear cells from that sample were used for TCR beta sequencing. The Qiagen DNeasy Blood Extraction Kit was used to extract genomic DNA from the blood cell samples. The sequenced sample consisted of PBMCs. This sequence originates from a male donor in good health and CMV-seropositive.

The CDR3: CAWGGTGEYGYTF. The DNA sequence follows: TGTGCCTGGGGAGGGACAGGGGAATATGGCTACACCTTC. The V and J genes are TRBV30 and TRBJ1-2; a stretch of 10 junction bases matches TRBD1. Relative to germline, V is missing 5 bases and J is missing 5 bases, with 5 bases of the junction outside any gene match. Based on the germline V gene (reference sequence), the CDR1 and CDR2 sequences are GTSNPN and SVGIG. The CDR3 has 13 amino acids, counting the end cysteine and phenylalanine. Solely the CDR3 DNA is kept, with 39 bases framed from the first base.